These T cell receptor beta chains were read from a single sample in a study of blood T cell repertoires in COVID-19. The table came from immunoSEQ multiplex PCR; TCRdb's copy has only in-frame clones and leaves some out. The sample carries roughly 320,000 clones, 70% to 90% recorded once. Sequenced: peripheral blood. These receptors were obtained from a man between 70 and 80 years old with acute or convalescent COVID-19. Each CDR3 is given with its conserved first and last residue. The order of the fields is CDR3 DNA, CDR3 protein, clone size, CDR3 length, V gene, J gene, D gene. D genes are given only for firm matches. A row's size may be missing; if present it is once, few, many or a size class.

CDR3nt: TGTGCCAGCTCGCTGTCAGGGGGCCGGACTGAAGCTTTCTTT; CDR3aa: CASSLSGGRTEAFF; abundance: -; len: 14; v_gene: TRBV18; j_gene: TRBJ1-1; d_gene: TRBD1
CDR3nt: TGCGCCAGCAGCCAGAACCCGGGGTTCTACACAGATACGCAGTATTTT; CDR3aa: CASSQNPGFYTDTQYF; abundance: -; len: 16; v_gene: TRBV4-3; j_gene: TRBJ2-3; d_gene: -
CDR3nt: TGTGCCAGCAGGAGTCAGGGAAACACCGGGGAGCTGTTTTTT; CDR3aa: CASRSQGNTGELFF; abundance: -; len: 14; v_gene: TRBV7-3; j_gene: TRBJ2-2; d_gene: -
CDR3nt: TGTGCCAGTACTGGGGCGGAGTATAGCAATCAGCCCCAGCATTTT; CDR3aa: CASTGAEYSNQPQHF; abundance: -; len: 15; v_gene: TRBV19; j_gene: TRBJ1-5; d_gene: -
CDR3nt: TGTGCCAGCCTTGCCGGGACAGCATGGGATGGCTACACCTTC; CDR3aa: CASLAGTAWDGYTF; abundance: few; len: 14; v_gene: TRBV6-5; j_gene: TRBJ1-2; d_gene: TRBD1
CDR3nt: TGCAGTGCAAGTGGACAGGCGACCTCTGGGGCCAACGTCCTGACTTTC; CDR3aa: CSASGQATSGANVLTF; abundance: -; len: 16; v_gene: TRBV20-1; j_gene: TRBJ2-6; d_gene: TRBD1
CDR3nt: TGTGCCAGCAGCTCGCCTAGCGGGGGGAGATGGGATACGCAGTATTTT; CDR3aa: CASSSPSGGRWDTQYF; abundance: -; len: 16; v_gene: TRBV7-6; j_gene: TRBJ2-3; d_gene: TRBD2
CDR3nt: TGTGCCAGCAGTTTATCGGGTTTTGGTAATCAGCCCCAGCATTTT; CDR3aa: CASSLSGFGNQPQHF; abundance: -; len: 15; v_gene: TRBV28; j_gene: TRBJ1-5; d_gene: -
CDR3nt: TGTGCCAGCAGTGCCTGGACAATTAACTATGGCTACACCTTC; CDR3aa: CASSAWTINYGYTF; abundance: -; len: 14; v_gene: TRBV6-4; j_gene: TRBJ1-2; d_gene: -
CDR3nt: TGTGCCAGAGATTCAGTTTTCGACAATCAGCCCCAGCATTTT; CDR3aa: CARDSVFDNQPQHF; abundance: -; len: 14; v_gene: TRBV2; j_gene: TRBJ1-5; d_gene: -
CDR3nt: TGTGCCAGCAGCCCTGTAGCGGGCCCCTACAATGAGCAGTTCTTC; CDR3aa: CASSPVAGPYNEQFF; abundance: -; len: 15; v_gene: TRBV6-2/TRBV6-3; j_gene: TRBJ2-1; d_gene: TRBD2
CDR3nt: TGTGCCAGCAGCTTACGAGGCCCCAGAAATGAGCAGTTCTTC; CDR3aa: CASSLRGPRNEQFF; abundance: -; len: 14; v_gene: TRBV7-8; j_gene: TRBJ2-1; d_gene: -
CDR3nt: TGTGCCAGCAGCCGGGGCTACAATGAGCAGTTCTTC; CDR3aa: CASSRGYNEQFF; abundance: -; len: 12; v_gene: TRBV7-9; j_gene: TRBJ2-1; d_gene: -
CDR3nt: TGTGCCAGCTCACAACTAGCTGGTTACAATGAGCAGTTCTTC; CDR3aa: CASSQLAGYNEQFF; abundance: -; len: 14; v_gene: TRBV18; j_gene: TRBJ2-1; d_gene: -
CDR3nt: TGTGCCAGCAGTGAAGGGCCGTACCCCTACGAGCAGTACTTC; CDR3aa: CASSEGPYPYEQYF; abundance: -; len: 14; v_gene: TRBV2; j_gene: TRBJ2-7; d_gene: -
CDR3nt: TGTGCCAGTAGTATAGGGACAGGGTATATCGCGAACACCGGGGAGCTGTTTTTT; CDR3aa: CASSIGTGYIANTGELFF; abundance: -; len: 18; v_gene: TRBV19; j_gene: TRBJ2-2; d_gene: TRBD1
CDR3nt: TGTGCCAGCAGCCCGGACAGCATCTACAATGAGCAGTTCTTC; CDR3aa: CASSPDSIYNEQFF; abundance: -; len: 14; v_gene: TRBV6-5; j_gene: TRBJ2-1; d_gene: -
CDR3nt: TGTGCCAGCAGTTTAAAAGACAGGAGCTCTGGAAACACCATATATTTT; CDR3aa: CASSLKDRSSGNTIYF; abundance: -; len: 16; v_gene: TRBV6-5; j_gene: TRBJ1-3; d_gene: -
CDR3nt: TGCAGCGGGGGACAGTCGAACACTGAAGCTTTCTTT; CDR3aa: CSGGQSNTEAFF; abundance: -; len: 12; v_gene: TRBV29-1; j_gene: TRBJ1-1; d_gene: TRBD1
CDR3nt: TGTGCCAGTAGTATCGAGGGGACAGGCCTCGGGGCCAAAAACATTCAGTACTTC; CDR3aa: CASSIEGTGLGAKNIQYF; abundance: -; len: 18; v_gene: TRBV19; j_gene: TRBJ2-4; d_gene: TRBD1
CDR3nt: TGTGCCAGCAGCCCTTGGACTGCTGGCTACAATGAGCAGTTCTTC; CDR3aa: CASSPWTAGYNEQFF; abundance: few; len: 15; v_gene: TRBV7-9; j_gene: TRBJ2-1; d_gene: -
CDR3nt: TGTGCCACCTCCCACTCGCCCACAGATACGCAGTATTTT; CDR3aa: CATSHSPTDTQYF; abundance: -; len: 13; v_gene: TRBV13; j_gene: TRBJ2-3; d_gene: -
CDR3nt: TGTGCCAGCAGCCCGTTTAGCGGGATAAGGAGCACGTTCTTC; CDR3aa: CASSPFSGIRSTFF; abundance: -; len: 14; v_gene: TRBV5-6; j_gene: TRBJ2-1; d_gene: TRBD2
CDR3nt: TGTGCCAGCAGTCCACAGGGGGGCTCCTACGAGCAGTACTTC; CDR3aa: CASSPQGGSYEQYF; abundance: -; len: 14; v_gene: TRBV7-2; j_gene: TRBJ2-7; d_gene: TRBD1
CDR3nt: TGTGCCAGCAGTCCGGACATCGGCTTCAATCAGCCCCAGCATTTT; CDR3aa: CASSPDIGFNQPQHF; abundance: -; len: 15; v_gene: TRBV2; j_gene: TRBJ1-5; d_gene: -
CDR3nt: TGTGCCATCAGTGACGAGTACGAGCAGTACTTC; CDR3aa: CAISDEYEQYF; abundance: -; len: 11; v_gene: TRBV10-3; j_gene: TRBJ2-7; d_gene: -